This passage covers 29 T cell receptor beta chains from one sample sequenced in a study of shared clonotypes between healthy human individuals. Naive-designated CD8 cells lacked CD45RO, were positively enriched for CCR7, and omitted terminally differentiated effector memory CD45RA+ cells. Sequencing was performed with immunoSEQ multiplex PCR; in TCRdb, only in-frame clones are kept and a portion is missing. The repertoire consists of millions of clones, with less than 95% occurring once and the leading ten covering 0.9% to 1.3%. Sequencing used naive CD8+ T cells sorted from blood. Receptors originate from a young man in good health.

The chain is built from TRBV6-1 and TRBJ2-7; 8 nucleotides line up with TRBD1. J lost 3 bases, V lost 4 bases, and 8 bases had no gene match. Germline values: CDR1 MNHNS, CDR2 SASEGT. The CDR3 sequence is 15 residues long. CDR3 residues: CASSGGTGPYYEQYF. CDR3 DNA sequence: TGTGCCAGCAGTGGTGGGACAGGTCCTTACTACGAGCAGTACTTC.

This clone has only a few counts. The chain has TRBV4-1 and TRBJ1-2; D is perhaps TRBD1 (5 bases). CDR1 and CDR2 (germline): MGHRA, YSYEKL. The germline V and J ends were trimmed by 1 base and 7 bases, with 7 bases remaining between them. This CDR3 has 12 residues. The CDR3 sequence is CASSQVGVGYTF. DNA of the CDR3: TGCGCCAGCAGCCAAGTGGGGGTTGGCTACACCTTC.

V usage is TRBV7-9 and J usage is TRBJ1-2; unclear D gene. Germline CDR1 SEHNR, CDR2 FQNEAQ (reference sequence). The CDR3 runs 15 residues. V shed 5 bases and J shed 8 bases, with 21 bases lying between them. Here the CDR3 reads CASSDGMRLMGGYTF. CDR3 nucleotide sequence: TGTGCCAGCAGCGACGGGATGCGACTCATGGGGGGCTACACCTTC.

The V and J genes are TRBV19 and TRBJ1-5, with 9 positions matching TRBD1. The CDR3 runs to 15 residues. Germline V gene lookup returns CDR1 LNHDA and CDR2 SQIVND (reference sequence). V shed 3 bases, J shed 7 bases, and the junction held 7 bases outside the gene matches. CDR3 region: CASSIGPGQGQPQHF. In DNA, the CDR3 is TGTGCCAGTAGTATTGGCCCGGGACAGGGCCAGCCCCAGCATTTT.

The chain is built from TRBV11-1 and TRBJ2-1, with 7 nucleotides matching TRBD1. The CDR3 consists of 14 residues. The V gene's germline CDR1 is SGHAT and CDR2 FQDESV (reference sequence). The junction had 6 bases not matched to a gene; V was cut back by 2 bases and J by 8 bases. The CDR3: CASSLIAGGDEQFF. The CDR3 coding sequence is TGTGCCAGCAGCTTAATCGCAGGGGGAGATGAGCAGTTCTTC.

V is TRBV6-5 and J is TRBJ2-7; D may be TRBD1 (6 bases). CDR1 and CDR2 (germline): MNHEY, SVGAGI. Trimming stripped 6 bases from V and 5 bases from J, with 17 bases between. This CDR3 contains 14 residues. CDR3 protein: CASRGDTGIHEQYF. CDR3 nucleotides: TGTGCCAGCAGGGGGGACACAGGGATCCACGAGCAGTACTTC.

The gene calls are TRBV13 and TRBJ1-1, with 8 bases fitting TRBD1. CDR1 and CDR2 (germline): PRHDT, FYEKMQ (reference sequence). This CDR3 is built from 16 residues. J was trimmed by 1 base and V by 5 bases; bases with no gene match: 9. CDR3 loop: CASSDSTGGTNTEAFF. The CDR3 DNA reads as TGTGCCAGCAGCGACTCAACAGGGGGGACGAACACTGAAGCTTTCTTT.

The chain combines TRBV5-6 with TRBJ2-5; 11 bases map to TRBD2. V dropped 7 bases and J dropped 1; count of bases not matched to a gene: 9. This CDR3 has 16 residues. Germline V lookup: CDR1 SGHDT, CDR2 YYEEEE. CDR3 loop: CASAPLAGGLQETQYF. The CDR3 DNA sequence: TGTGCCAGCGCCCCTCTAGCGGGAGGCCTCCAAGAGACCCAGTACTTC.

The chain carries TRBV11-2 and TRBJ1-5, with D possibly being TRBD1 (5 bases). V lost 5 bases, J lost 3 bases, and 14 bases lay in between. The germline V gene encodes CDR1 SGHAT and CDR2 FQNNGV. The CDR3 extends over 15 amino acids. The CDR3 nucleotides are TGTGCCAGCAGCCCGTCGGGGGAGTTCAATCAGCCCCAGCATTTT. Residues: CASSPSGEFNQPQHF.

The chain combines TRBV25-1 with TRBJ1-1, with D perhaps TRBD1 (6 bases). Germline V gene data show CDR1 as MGHDK and CDR2 as SYGVNS. The CDR3 length is 14 residues. With 0 bases removed from V and 10 bases from J, the gap between germline ends came to 15 bases. CDR3 in amino acids: CASSEYRGEQRAFF. The CDR3 nucleotides read TGTGCCAGCAGTGAATATAGGGGGGAACAGCGAGCTTTCTTT.

The J gene is TRBJ2-1, the V gene TRBV9; 14 bases line up with TRBD2. This CDR3 has 15 amino acids. CDR1 and CDR2 from the germline V gene are SGDLS and YYNGEE. V dropped 4 bases and J dropped 7; count of bases not matched to a gene: 4. The CDR3 sequence: CASSRGLAGENEQFF. CDR3 DNA: TGTGCCAGCAGCCGGGGACTAGCGGGGGAAAATGAGCAGTTCTTC.

The V call is TRBV27, the J call TRBJ2-3; the D is unclear. The CDR3 totals 11 residues. V was pared by 6 bases and J by 6 bases, with 7 bases between. Germline assignment: CDR1 MNHEY and CDR2 SMNVEV (reference sequence). The CDR3 loop reads CASRGSDTQYF. As DNA, the CDR3 is TGTGCCAGCAGGGGGTCGGATACGCAGTATTTT.

Only a few counts were recorded for this clone. Other nucleotide sequences in the sample specify the same CDR3. This chain connects TRBV5-6 to TRBJ1-1, with TRBD1 as a possible D gene (6 bases). The CDR3 has 16 residues. Germline V gives CDR1 SGHDT, CDR2 YYEEEE. V was clipped by 0 bases and J by 1 base, with 13 bases between them. Written as DNA, the CDR3 is TGTGCCAGCAGCTTGGGCGCGGAGGGGGAGAACACTGAAGCTTTCTTT. This gives the protein CASSLGAEGENTEAFF.

This chain uses TRBV7-2 with TRBJ2-1; 13 bases are a match to TRBD2. The V segment lost 5 bases and the J segment 2 bases; nucleotides outside the gene matches: 6. Germline values: CDR1 SGHTA, CDR2 FQGNSA. The CDR3 contains 17 residues. The CDR3 bases are TGTGCCAGCAGCCCTCGGACTAGCGGGAGTACCTACAATGAGCAGTTCTTC. Protein: CASSPRTSGSTYNEQFF.

The chain recombines TRBV28 with TRBJ2-7; 10 bases line up with TRBD1. The J segment lost 1 base and the V segment lost 7 bases, leaving 4 bases of the junction unmatched. The CDR3 length is 14 residues. Germline CDR1 and CDR2: MDHEN and SYDVKM. The DNA of the CDR3 is TGTGCCAGCACTTGGACAGGGGGATCCTACGAGCAGTACTTC. Translation: CASTWTGGSYEQYF.

This sequence joins TRBV28 and TRBJ2-3; 8 positions agree with TRBD1. The CDR3 totals 12 residues. CDR1 is MDHEN, CDR2 SYDVKM, per germline. V trimming: 8 bases; J trimming: 11 bases; junction bases outside the gene matches: 9. CDR3 loop: CASEGDRGLQYF. Here the CDR3 DNA reads TGTGCCAGCGAGGGAGACAGGGGTCTGCAGTATTTT.

V gene TRBV10-3 combines with J gene TRBJ2-5; TRBD2 agrees at 10 bases. This CDR3 spans 17 amino acids. Trimming removed 2 bases from V and 4 bases from J; junction bases left unmatched: 10. The germline V gene encodes CDR1 ENHRY and CDR2 SYGVKD. The CDR3 DNA follows: TGTGCCATCAGTGAGCCGACCGTAATAGCGGGAGGAGAGACCCAGTACTTC. The encoded protein is CAISEPTVIAGGETQYF.

This rearrangement joins TRBV4-3 to TRBJ2-5; 8 bases align to TRBD2. This CDR3 comprises 18 residues. With 0 bases clipped from V and 1 base from J, the junction kept 10 bases outside the gene matches. CDR1 is LGHNA, CDR2 YSLEER, per germline. CDR3 in DNA: TGCGCCAGCAGCCAAGACCTACCGGGGGGGGAGGCCCAAGAGACCCAGTACTTC. Translating gives CASSQDLPGGEAQETQYF.

Remarks on this clone: This sample also contains other DNA sequences that code for the same CDR3. The genes are TRBV19 and TRBJ2-7, with D perhaps TRBD1 (6 bases). V was pared by 5 bases and J by 0 bases, with 11 bases between. The CDR3 length is 14 residues. CDR1 is LNHDA, CDR2 SQIVND, per germline (reference sequence). The chain's CDR3 is CASSLTDSSYEQYF. In DNA form, the CDR3 reads TGTGCCAGTAGTTTGACGGACAGCTCCTACGAGCAGTACTTC.

The V and J genes are TRBV5-6 and TRBJ2-7; TRBD1 or TRBD2 may be the D gene (5 bases each). The V and J ends lost 4 bases and 2 bases respectively, with 16 bases between them. Per the germline V gene, CDR1 is SGHDT and CDR2 is YYEEEE. This CDR3 region has 15 residues. DNA for the CDR3: TGTGCCAGCAGCCCGGGACCCCGGACGACCTACGAGCAGTACTTC. Amino acids: CASSPGPRTTYEQYF.

The chain is built from TRBV27 and TRBJ2-1, with a weak D call TRBD2 (6 bases). Trimming stripped 3 bases from V and 6 bases from J, with 21 bases between. The CDR3 covers 17 residues. Germline V gives CDR1 MNHEY, CDR2 SMNVEV (reference sequence). Here the CDR3 DNA reads TGTGCCAGCAGTTTCCATTTGGGAGCGGGTCATTTCAATGAGCAGTTCTTC. Translated: CASSFHLGAGHFNEQFF.

This chain uses TRBV9 with TRBJ2-2; D is unclear. In germline, CDR1 is SGDLS, CDR2 YYNGEE. The CDR3 extends over 12 amino acids. Trimming removed 3 bases at V and 6 bases at J, with 6 bases between. This chain's CDR3 is CASSGEPGELFF. The CDR3 nucleotides read TGTGCCAGCAGCGGAGAGCCCGGGGAGCTGTTTTTT.

Here the CDR3 reads CASSLSWPSQPQHF. The CDR3 DNA is TGTGCCAGCAGTTTATCCTGGCCTTCACAGCCCCAGCATTTT. The rearrangement joins TRBV27 to TRBJ1-5; no definite D call. In germline, CDR1 is MNHEY, CDR2 SMNVEV (reference sequence). CDR3 length: 14 amino acids. Trimming shortened V by 0 bases and J by 7 bases, and 10 bases separated the two germline ends.

The chain couples TRBV28 to TRBJ2-5, with 9 bases fitting TRBD2. Losses at the gene ends were 10 bases for V and 5 bases for J; bases not matched to a gene: 11. Looked up from germline, CDR1 is MDHEN and CDR2 is SYDVKM. This CDR3 contains 14 residues. This chain's CDR3 is CATSMLAGGETQYF. The CDR3 coding sequence is TGTGCCACCTCTATGTTGGCGGGGGGGGAGACCCAGTACTTC.

The rearrangement uses TRBV4-3 and TRBJ2-1; perhaps TRBD2 as D (6 bases). Germline-derived CDR1 and CDR2 are LGHNA and YSLEER. Between the trimmed V and J ends, which lost 0 bases and 9 bases, there was a span of 15 bases. The CDR3 has 15 amino acids. CDR3 coding DNA: TGCGCCAGCAGCCAAGAGGGGGGAGCGGGTTCTGAGCAGTTCTTC. Its protein product is CASSQEGGAGSEQFF.

DNA for the CDR3: TGTGCCAGCAGCTTGGACAGGGAAGGCAAGGACGAGCAGTACTTC. Its translation is CASSLDREGKDEQYF. The rearrangement joins TRBV5-6 to TRBJ2-7, with D possibly being TRBD1 (6 bases). CDR1 is SGHDT and CDR2 is YYEEEE in the germline V gene. Between the trimmed V and J ends, which lost 0 bases and 5 bases, there was a span of 15 bases. The length of the CDR3 is 15 residues.

The V and J genes are TRBV7-9 and TRBJ2-3; the D is unclear. CDR1 is SEHNR and CDR2 is FQNEAQ in the germline V gene (reference sequence). The germline V and J ends were trimmed by 9 bases and 2 bases, with 12 bases remaining between them. The CDR3 contains 13 residues. Written as DNA, the CDR3 is TGTGCCAGTGCTAGACCCCTCACAGATACGCAGTATTTT. As protein: CASARPLTDTQYF.

Points on this clone: At the DNA level, this CDR3 is encoded by other sequences in the same sample as well. The V gene is TRBV27, the J gene TRBJ1-1; 9 bases agree with TRBD1. This CDR3 is 14 amino acids long. Unmatched junction bases numbered 2, after V lost 3 bases and J lost 3 bases. From germline, CDR1 is MNHEY and CDR2 SMNVEV (reference sequence). DNA for the CDR3: TGTGCCAGCAGTTTGACAGGGGGGTACACTGAAGCTTTCTTT. This codes for CASSLTGGYTEAFF.

Here the CDR3 reads CASSITAGEETQYF. The DNA for the CDR3 is TGTGCCAGCAGTATTACCGCAGGGGAGGAGACCCAGTACTTC. This chain connects TRBV27 to TRBJ2-5, with D maybe TRBD1 (6 bases). In germline, CDR1 is MNHEY, CDR2 SMNVEV (reference sequence). This CDR3 is 14 amino acids long. V was pared by 5 bases and J by 5 bases, with 15 bases between.